Given below is one T cell receptor beta chain in context. These data come from a study of blood T cell repertoires in COVID-19. Overall study context: The United States, Italy and Spain provided the acute and convalescent COVID-19 samples. T cells, B-cell-depleted T cells, or PBMCs provided the cDNA or gDNA that served as material.

Germline CDR1 SEHNR, CDR2 FQNEAQ (reference sequence). The CDR3 length is 13 residues. The V end lost 3 bases, the J end lost 4 bases, and 7 bases lay between the germline ends. Source study methods: Nucleated cell number was recorded as an estimate derived from reference gene primer amplification. The table came from immunoSEQ multiplex PCR; TCRdb's copy has only in-frame clones and leaves some out. The V and J calls and clone size were taken over from that table, and D and trimming were inferred from the DNA. The sample lists roughly 51,000 clones, 65% to 90% occurring once. Sequencing was carried out using peripheral blood. This TCR was recovered from a woman of 80 years or more with acute or convalescent COVID-19. The V gene is TRBV7-9, the J gene TRBJ1-3; D gene ambiguous. DNA of the CDR3: TGTGCCAGCAGCTTGGGAGAGGGAAACACCATATATTTT. It is translated as CASSLGEGNTIYF.